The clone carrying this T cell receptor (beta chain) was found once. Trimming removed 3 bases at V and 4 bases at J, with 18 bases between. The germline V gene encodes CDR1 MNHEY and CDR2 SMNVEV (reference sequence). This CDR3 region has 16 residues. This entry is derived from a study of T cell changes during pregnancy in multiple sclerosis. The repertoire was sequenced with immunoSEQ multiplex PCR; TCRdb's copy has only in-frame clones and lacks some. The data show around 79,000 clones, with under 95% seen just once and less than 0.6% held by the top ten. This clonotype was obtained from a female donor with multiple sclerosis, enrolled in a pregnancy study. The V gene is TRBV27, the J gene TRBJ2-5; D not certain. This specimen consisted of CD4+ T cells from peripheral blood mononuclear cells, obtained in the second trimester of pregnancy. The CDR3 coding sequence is TGTGCCAGCAGTTTCCTTACAGTGGGCAGGCCAGAGACCCAGTACTTC. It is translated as CASSFLTVGRPETQYF.